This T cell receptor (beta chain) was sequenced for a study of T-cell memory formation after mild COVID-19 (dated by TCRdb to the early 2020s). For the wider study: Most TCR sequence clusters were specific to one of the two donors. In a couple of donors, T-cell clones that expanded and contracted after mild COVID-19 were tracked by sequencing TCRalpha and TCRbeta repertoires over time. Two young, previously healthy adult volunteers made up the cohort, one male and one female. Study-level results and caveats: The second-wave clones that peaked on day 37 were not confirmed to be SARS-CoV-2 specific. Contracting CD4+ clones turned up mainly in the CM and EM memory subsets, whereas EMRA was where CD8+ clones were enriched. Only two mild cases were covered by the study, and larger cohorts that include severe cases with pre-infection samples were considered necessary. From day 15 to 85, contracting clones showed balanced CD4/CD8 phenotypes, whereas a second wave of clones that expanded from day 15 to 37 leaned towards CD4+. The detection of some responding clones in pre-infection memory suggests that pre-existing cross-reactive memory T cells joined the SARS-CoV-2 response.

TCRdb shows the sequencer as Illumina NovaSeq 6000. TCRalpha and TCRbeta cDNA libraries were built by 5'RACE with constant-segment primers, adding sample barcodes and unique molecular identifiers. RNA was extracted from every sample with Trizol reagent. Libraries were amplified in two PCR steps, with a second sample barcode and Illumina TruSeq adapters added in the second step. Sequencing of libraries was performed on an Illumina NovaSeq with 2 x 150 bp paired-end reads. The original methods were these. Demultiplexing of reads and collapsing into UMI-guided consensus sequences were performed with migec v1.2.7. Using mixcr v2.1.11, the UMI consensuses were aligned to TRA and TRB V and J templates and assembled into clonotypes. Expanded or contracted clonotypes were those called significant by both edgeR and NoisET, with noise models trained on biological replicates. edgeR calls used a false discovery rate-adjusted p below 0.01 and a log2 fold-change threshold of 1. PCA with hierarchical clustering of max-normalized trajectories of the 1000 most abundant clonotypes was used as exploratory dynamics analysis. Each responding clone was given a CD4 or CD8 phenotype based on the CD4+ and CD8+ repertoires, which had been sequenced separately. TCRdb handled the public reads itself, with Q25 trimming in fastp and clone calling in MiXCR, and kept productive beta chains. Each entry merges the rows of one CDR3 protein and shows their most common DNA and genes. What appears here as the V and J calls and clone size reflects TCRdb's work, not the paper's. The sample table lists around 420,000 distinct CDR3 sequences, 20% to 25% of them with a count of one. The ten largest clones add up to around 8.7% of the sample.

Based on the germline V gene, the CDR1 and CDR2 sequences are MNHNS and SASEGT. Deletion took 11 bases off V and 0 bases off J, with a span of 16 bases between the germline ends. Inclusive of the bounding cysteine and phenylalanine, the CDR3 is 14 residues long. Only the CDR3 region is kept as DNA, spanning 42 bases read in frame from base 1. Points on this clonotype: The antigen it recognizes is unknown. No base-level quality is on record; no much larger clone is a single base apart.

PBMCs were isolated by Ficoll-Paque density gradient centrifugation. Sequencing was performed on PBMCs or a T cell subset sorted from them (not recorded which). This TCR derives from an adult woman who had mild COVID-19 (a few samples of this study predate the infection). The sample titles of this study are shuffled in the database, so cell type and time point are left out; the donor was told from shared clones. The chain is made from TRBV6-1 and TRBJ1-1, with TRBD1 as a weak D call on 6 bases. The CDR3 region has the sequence CAGGGTFMNTEAFF. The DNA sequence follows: TGTGCCGGAGGGGGGACTTTCATGAACACTGAAGCTTTCTTT.